The clone carrying this TCR beta chain was seen a handful of times. Each donor was a healthy Caucasian. The sample is drawn from a study of identical twins. The CDR3 is 15 residues long. Per the germline V gene, CDR1 is MNHEY and CDR2 is SMNVEV (reference sequence). V gave up 4 bases and J gave up 4 bases, with 17 bases separating them. TCRdb independently ran MiXCR on the 5' RACE reads; one entry per CDR3 protein. There are a few hundred thousand distinct CDR3 sequences in the sample; 9% to 10% occur only once, and around 3.2% lies in the top ten. This sample also belongs to another study, concerning yellow fever vaccine responses in identical twins.

The V gene is TRBV27, the J gene TRBJ2-7; tentative D call: TRBD1 (5 bases). The specimen sequenced was PBMCs. The sequence came from a woman between 18 and 29 years old in good health. In nucleotides, the CDR3 is TGTGCCAGCAGTTCCGCAGGGCCCAAAATTTACGAGCAGTACTTC. This gives the protein CASSSAGPKIYEQYF.